The rows below give T cell receptor beta chains drawn from one sample of a study of cytomegalovirus exposure and HLA in healthy donors. Data came from immunoSEQ multiplex PCR; TCRdb stores just in-frame clones and leaves some out. The sample has 120,000 to 150,000 clones, 60% to 80% seen once. Sequenced material: PBMCs. These receptors were obtained from a woman aged 25 to 39 in good health and CMV-seronegative. The CDR3 runs from the conserved cysteine through the conserved F or W. The D gene is left open where the match is weak. Clone size is given for some rows only: seen once, a few or many times, or a class if the clone is expanded.

D gene	V gene	J gene	clone size	CDR3 DNA	CDR3 protein
NA	TRBV7-2	TRBJ2-7	NA	TGTGCCAGCAGCGCGGACTACGAGCAGTACTTC	CASSADYEQYF
TRBD1	TRBV7-3	TRBJ2-5	NA	TGTGCCAGCAGCCCGGGACAGGGGACCCAAGAGACCCAGTACTTC	CASSPGQGTQETQYF
TRBD1	TRBV6-5	TRBJ1-1	few	TGTGCCAGCAGACAGGGGTACACTGAAGCTTTCTTT	CASRQGYTEAFF
NA	TRBV19	TRBJ1-5	NA	TGTGCCAGTAGCCCAACAGGGATTAGCAATCAGCCCCAGCATTTT	CASSPTGISNQPQHF
TRBD1	TRBV5-6	TRBJ2-1	NA	TGTGCCAGTACAGAGACAGGGCAGTCCTACAATGAGCAGTTCTTC	CASTETGQSYNEQFF
NA	TRBV12-5	TRBJ1-1	NA	TGTGCTAGTGGGCTAAACACTGAAGCTTTCTTT	CASGLNTEAFF
TRBD2	TRBV19	TRBJ2-5	NA	TGTGCCAGCAGGCTAGCGGGGGAAGAGACCCAGTACTTC	CASRLAGEETQYF
NA	TRBV10-3	TRBJ1-1	NA	TGTGCCACTGGACAGAACACTGAAGCTTTCTTT	CATGQNTEAFF
NA	TRBV5-5	TRBJ1-5	few	TGTGCCAGCAGCTCAGGGGCCGGGTTTGGCAATCAGCCCCAGCATTTT	CASSSGAGFGNQPQHF
TRBD1	TRBV5-1	TRBJ1-1	NA	TGCGCCAGCAGCTTGGCCCCCGGGACAGGGGGCACTGAAGCTTTCTTT	CASSLAPGTGGTEAFF
TRBD1	TRBV6-6	TRBJ2-2	once	TGTGCCAGCAGCCGGACAGGGGACACCGGGGAGCTGTTTTTT	CASSRTGDTGELFF
NA	TRBV7-3	TRBJ1-1	NA	TGTGCCAGCAGCTTAAAAGGGACAAACACTGAAGCTTTCTTT	CASSLKGTNTEAFF
NA	TRBV9	TRBJ2-7	NA	TGTGCCAGCAGCATCGGACATATAACTAACTACGAGCAGTACTTC	CASSIGHITNYEQYF
NA	TRBV27	TRBJ1-2	NA	TGTGCCAGCAGTTTCGGCGGAAGGAACTATGGCTACACCTTC	CASSFGGRNYGYTF
NA	TRBV11-3	TRBJ2-7	few	TGTGCCAGCAGCTTAAGAGGCGCCGAGCAGTACTTC	CASSLRGAEQYF
TRBD1	TRBV9	TRBJ1-1	NA	TGTGCCAGCAGCGATGACAGGGAGAAAGCTTTCTTT	CASSDDREKAFF
TRBD2	TRBV9	TRBJ2-1	NA	TGTGCCAGCAGCGTAGCAAGCGGGGGGGCCAATGAGCAGTTCTTC	CASSVASGGANEQFF
TRBD1	TRBV2	TRBJ1-5	NA	TGTGCCAGCAGGGGGGGACAGGTTAGCAATCAGCCCCAGCATTTT	CASRGGQVSNQPQHF
TRBD2	TRBV4-2	TRBJ2-1	NA	TGTGCCAGCAGCCATCGGGGACCACCTAGCGGGGGGGCCTACAATGAGCAGTTCTTC	CASSHRGPPSGGAYNEQFF
NA	TRBV7-9	TRBJ2-3	NA	TGTGCCAGCACCGCGGCAACAGGTATACGCACAGATACGCAGTATTTT	CASTAATGIRTDTQYF
TRBD2	TRBV4-2	TRBJ2-1	NA	TGTGCCAGCAGCCCGCCTGGGGTAGCGGGATTCAGTGAGCAGTTCTTC	CASSPPGVAGFSEQFF
TRBD1	TRBV4-2	TRBJ1-2	NA	TGTGCCAGCAGCCAAGATCGGACAGGCACTTACTATGGCTACACCTTC	CASSQDRTGTYYGYTF
NA	TRBV18	TRBJ1-2	many	TGTGCCAGCTCTGCCGACAGACGCTATGGCTACACCTTC	CASSADRRYGYTF
TRBD2	TRBV27	TRBJ2-7	NA	TGTGCCGGAGGGGAGACTAGCTGTTACGAGCAGTACTTC	CAGGETSCYEQYF